The 29 T cell receptor beta chains given below trace back to one sample, sequenced in a study of cytomegalovirus exposure and HLA in healthy donors. Assay: immunoSEQ multiplex PCR; the TCRdb copy retains only in-frame clones and omits some. The table records tens of thousands of clones, roughly 96% of them present only once. What was sequenced was PBMCs. Receptor source: a man aged 18 to 29 in good health and CMV-seronegative.

The V gene is TRBV7-3, the J gene TRBJ2-1, with 7 positions matching TRBD2. Germline trimming cut 5 bases from V and 9 bases from J; bases unmatched to any gene: 10. The CDR3 has 14 residues. The germline gives CDR1 SGHTA, CDR2 FQGTGA. The CDR3 coding sequence is TGTGCCAGCAGCGAGGGACTACCAAGCGGTGAGCAGTTCTTC. It codes for CASSEGLPSGEQFF. The whole variable domain, filled in from reference TRBV7-3 and TRBJ2-1, reads GAGVSQTPSNKVTEKGKYVELRCDPISGHTALYWYRQSLGQGPEFLIYFQGTGAADDSGLPNDRFFAVRPEGSVSTLKIQRTERGDSAVYLCASSEGLPSGEQFFGPGTRLTVL.

The chain is built from TRBV6-1 and TRBJ1-2; perhaps TRBD1 as D (5 bases). The CDR3 length is 13 residues. Germline values: CDR1 MNHNS, CDR2 SASEGT. The germline V and J ends were trimmed by 6 bases and 5 bases, with 13 bases remaining between them. The CDR3 is CASRLIGAYGYTF. The CDR3 bases are TGTGCCAGCAGACTTATAGGGGCGTATGGCTACACCTTC.

J is TRBJ2-7 and V is TRBV11-3; D is unclear. Germline V gene data show CDR1 as SGHNT and CDR2 as YENEEA. The CDR3 has 11 residues. Between the trimmed V and J ends, which lost 1 base and 7 bases, there was a span of 5 bases. This CDR3 is CASSLAREQYF. The CDR3 nucleotides read TGTGCCAGCAGCTTAGCCAGGGAGCAGTACTTC.

This clone appeared a single time. This chain uses TRBV5-4 with TRBJ1-2; no clear D gene. The CDR3 is made up of 13 amino acids. Germline values: CDR1 SGHNT, CDR2 YYREEE (reference sequence). V gave up 0 bases and J gave up 6 bases, with 9 bases separating them. CDR3 residues: CASSLGGEHGYTF. The CDR3 region has the DNA TGTGCCAGCAGCTTGGGGGGAGAACATGGCTACACCTTC. Full variable domain (outside the CDR3, taken from reference TRBV5-4 and TRBJ1-2): ETGVTQSPTHLIKTRGQQVTLRCSSQSGHNTVSWYQQALGQGPQFIFQYYREEENGRGNFPPRFSGLQFPNYSSELNVNALELDDSALYLCASSLGGEHGYTFGSGTRLTVV.

This clone has just one count. The chain has TRBV6-1 and TRBJ2-7; D gene ambiguous. Trimming removed 6 bases at V and 5 bases at J, with 8 bases between. This CDR3 is built from 11 residues. Germline CDR1 MNHNS, CDR2 SASEGT. The CDR3 DNA reads as TGTGCCAGCAGCAGACTTAACGAGCAGTACTTC. This codes for CASSRLNEQYF.

This clone was seen once. This chain joins TRBV18 and TRBJ2-5; 8 bases map to TRBD1. This CDR3 has 15 residues. After removal of 3 bases from V and 4 bases from J, the junction contained 7 bases not matched to a gene. Germline values: CDR1 KGHSH, CDR2 LQKENI. This CDR3 is CASSPRDRGGETQYF. The CDR3 DNA reads as TGTGCCAGCTCACCTCGCGACAGGGGAGGAGAGACCCAGTACTTC.

Turning to this clone: In the same sample, other DNA sequences code for this CDR3. The CDR3 loop is CASSLRTGLNTEAFF. The CDR3 DNA reads as TGCGCCAGCAGCCTCCGAACCGGGTTGAACACTGAAGCTTTCTTT. The chain links TRBV4-1 to TRBJ1-1; D unresolved. Trimming shortened V by 4 bases and J by 0 bases, and 12 bases separated the two germline ends. Germline CDR1 reads MGHRA; CDR2 reads YSYEKL. There are 15 residues in the CDR3.

V is TRBV12-5 and J is TRBJ2-3; 8 nucleotides line up with TRBD2. V dropped 7 bases and J dropped 9; count of bases not matched to a gene: 15. Per germline, CDR1 LGHNT and CDR2 FRNRAP. This CDR3 comprises 15 residues. The CDR3 reads CASAPSGGASITQYF. As DNA, the CDR3 is TGTGCTAGTGCCCCTTCCGGGGGGGCCTCGATAACGCAGTATTTT.

This clone has more than one count but fewer than ten. The V and J genes are TRBV27 and TRBJ2-3; 8 nucleotides align to TRBD2. The CDR3 spans 21 residues. The germline CDR1 and CDR2 sequences are MNHEY and SMNVEV (reference sequence). With 3 bases clipped from V and 0 bases from J, the junction kept 20 bases outside the gene matches. Here the CDR3 reads CASSFLRAGASGSYSTDTQYF. DNA of the CDR3: TGTGCCAGCAGTTTTTTAAGGGCGGGGGCTAGCGGGTCCTATAGCACAGATACGCAGTATTTT.

V is TRBV2 and J is TRBJ2-2; maybe TRBD1 (6 bases). Trimming removed 0 bases at V and 5 bases at J, with 13 bases between. Looked up from germline, CDR1 is SNHLY and CDR2 is FYNNEI. The CDR3 has 16 amino acids. The CDR3 coding sequence is TGTGCCAGCAGTGAAGCTCTGGGGGCGCGAACCGGGGAGCTGTTTTTT. This sequence encodes CASSEALGARTGELFF.

The V call is TRBV11-3, the J call TRBJ2-3; D not certain. Trimming cost V 0 bases and J 0 bases, with 10 bases left between them. Germline CDR1 reads SGHNT; CDR2 reads YENEEA. This CDR3 region has 16 residues. Written as DNA, the CDR3 is TGTGCCAGCAGCTTAGAGTCTGGAGTGAGCACAGATACGCAGTATTTT. This sequence encodes CASSLESGVSTDTQYF.

The chain combines TRBV5-5 with TRBJ1-5; D is possibly TRBD1 (5 bases). Germline loops: CDR1 SGHKS, CDR2 YYEKEE (reference sequence). The CDR3 contains 14 residues. Trimming stripped 0 bases from V and 2 bases from J, with 6 bases between. The CDR3 here is CASSLEGGNQPQHF. Written as DNA, the CDR3 is TGTGCCAGCAGCTTGGAAGGGGGCAATCAGCCCCAGCATTTT.

The chain joins TRBV28 to TRBJ1-2; 7 bases map to TRBD1. V lost 4 bases to trimming and J lost 3 bases; unmatched junction nucleotides: 5. This CDR3 comprises 14 residues. The germline CDR1 and CDR2 sequences are MDHEN and SYDVKM. The CDR3 is CASSYRGNHYGYTF. DNA of the CDR3: TGTGCCAGCAGTTACAGGGGAAACCACTATGGCTACACCTTC.

The rearrangement joins TRBV2 to TRBJ1-2; 12 nucleotides align to TRBD1. CDR1 and CDR2 from the germline V gene are SNHLY and FYNNEI. This CDR3 contains 15 residues. J gave up 7 bases and V 4 bases, and 7 bases lay outside the gene matches. CDR3 bases: TGTGCCAGCAGTGCCCCTAGGGACAGGGGGCCTGGCTACACCTTC. Encoded protein: CASSAPRDRGPGYTF.

The chain uses TRBV28 and TRBJ2-6, with D hard to call. Germline-derived CDR1 and CDR2 are MDHEN and SYDVKM. The CDR3 is 16 residues long. V lost 7 bases, J lost 2 bases, and 15 bases lay in between. The CDR3 reads CASIAGFQTGANVLTF. Here the CDR3 DNA reads TGTGCCAGCATTGCCGGGTTTCAGACTGGGGCCAACGTCCTGACTTTC.

The DNA of the CDR3 is TGTGCCAGCAGACAACAGGGGAACACTGAAGCTTTCTTT. It yields the protein CASRQQGNTEAFF. The J gene is TRBJ1-1, the V gene TRBV6-1, with a tentative D call TRBD1 (6 bases). Germline CDR1 MNHNS, CDR2 SASEGT. The CDR3 contains 13 residues. Trimming shortened V by 6 bases and J by 1 base, and 9 bases separated the two germline ends.

V usage is TRBV5-1 and J usage is TRBJ1-1; D perhaps matches TRBD1 (5 bases). Trimming pared 5 bases from V and 1 base from J, leaving 12 bases between. This CDR3 region has 14 residues. Germline V gene sequence: CDR1 SGHRS, CDR2 YFSETQ. The CDR3 sequence: CASRFGRANTEAFF. DNA for the CDR3: TGCGCCAGCAGATTCGGCAGGGCGAACACTGAAGCTTTCTTT.

This clone occurred a few times. The chain links TRBV30 to TRBJ1-1; 7 positions match TRBD1. Germline CDR1 GTSNPN, CDR2 SVGIG (reference sequence). The CDR3 runs 14 residues. The V gene end was trimmed by 3 bases and the J gene end by 0 bases; junction bases not matched to a gene: 4. The CDR3 DNA reads TGTGCCTGGAGGGGACAGCTTTTGAACACTGAAGCTTTCTTT. Translating gives CAWRGQLLNTEAFF.

The V call is TRBV7-2, the J call TRBJ1-1; no clear D. CDR1 is SGHTA, CDR2 FQGNSA, per germline. The CDR3 runs to 14 residues. V was clipped by 3 bases and J by 1 base, with 9 bases between them. CDR3 sequence: CASSFYSGNTEAFF. CDR3 bases: TGTGCCAGCAGCTTCTACTCAGGGAACACTGAAGCTTTCTTT.

The rearrangement uses TRBV9 and TRBJ2-7, with 7 bases identical to TRBD2. With V trimmed by 4 bases and J by 3 bases, 7 bases remained unmatched. The CDR3 loop spans 14 amino acids. Germline CDR1 is SGDLS and CDR2 is YYNGEE. The CDR3 nucleotides read TGTGCCAGCAGCCTGTCTAGCGGCTTCTACGAGCAGTACTTC. Translation: CASSLSSGFYEQYF. Drawing the rest from reference TRBV9 and TRBJ2-7, the complete variable domain is DSGVTQTPKHLITATGQRVTLRCSPRSGDLSVYWYQQSLDQGLQFLIQYYNGEERAKGNILERFSAQQFPDLHSELNLSSLELGDSALYFCASSLSSGFYEQYFGPGTRLTVT.

This clone showed up just once. This sequence joins TRBV19 and TRBJ1-5; a possible D gene is TRBD1 (6 bases). Trimming shortened V by 5 bases and J by 2 bases, and 10 bases separated the two germline ends. CDR3 size: 14 residues. Germline CDR1 LNHDA, CDR2 SQIVND (reference sequence). The CDR3 DNA reads TGTGCCAGTAGTGAACAGGGAGGCAATCAGCCCCAGCATTTT. It is translated as CASSEQGGNQPQHF.

This chain joins TRBV6-5 and TRBJ1-2, with 9 nucleotides matching TRBD1. Losses at the gene ends were 5 bases for V and 6 bases for J; bases not matched to a gene: 4. Germline V lookup: CDR1 MNHEY, CDR2 SVGAGI. There are 13 residues in the CDR3. For the CDR3, the DNA is TGTGCCAGCAGTCTCACAGGGGGCCATGGCTACACCTTC. Protein product: CASSLTGGHGYTF.

This clone was seen only a few times. V usage is TRBV30 and J usage is TRBJ2-7; 10 bases fit TRBD1. CDR1 and CDR2 from the germline V gene are GTSNPN and SVGIG (reference sequence). The CDR3 sequence is 15 residues long. The ends lost 5 bases at V and 3 bases at J; junction bases unmatched: 10. The CDR3 DNA follows: TGTGCCTGGGGGGACAGGGGCCGGGGCGTCTACGAGCAGTACTTC. This gives the protein CAWGDRGRGVYEQYF.

The gene calls are TRBV4-2 and TRBJ2-2; perhaps TRBD2 as D (6 bases). Between the trimmed V and J ends, which lost 1 base and 4 bases, there was a span of 16 bases. The CDR3 spans 17 residues. The germline gives CDR1 LGHNA, CDR2 YNFKEQ. Written as DNA, the CDR3 is TGTGCCAGCAGCCAAGGCGGGGCTAACCTTCTCACCGGGGAGCTGTTTTTT. Amino acids: CASSQGGANLLTGELFF.

CDR3 protein: CASSVTGTGNWNEQFF. Written as DNA, the CDR3 is TGTGCCAGCAGTGTTACCGGGACAGGGAATTGGAATGAGCAGTTCTTC. The chain couples TRBV6-4 to TRBJ2-1; 9 positions match TRBD1. The J segment lost 7 bases and the V segment lost 4 bases, leaving 11 bases of the junction unmatched. Per the germline V gene, CDR1 is MRHNA and CDR2 is SNTAGT. The CDR3 contains 16 residues.

The gene calls are TRBV30 and TRBJ2-1; D uncertain. V was trimmed by 3 bases and J by 8 bases, leaving 17 bases between them. The CDR3 sequence is 14 residues long. CDR1 is GTSNPN and CDR2 is SVGIG in the germline V gene (reference sequence). The CDR3 protein is CAWSLSRREDEQFF. CDR3 nucleotides: TGTGCCTGGAGCTTATCCCGCCGAGAGGATGAGCAGTTCTTC.

The chain links TRBV9 to TRBJ2-7; 8 bases map to TRBD1. The CDR3 runs to 15 residues. Germline CDR1 is SGDLS and CDR2 is YYNGEE. With 4 bases clipped from V and 3 bases from J, the junction kept 9 bases outside the gene matches. The CDR3 loop is CASSPQGTGDYEQYF. In nucleotides, the CDR3 is TGTGCCAGCAGCCCCCAAGGGACAGGAGACTACGAGCAGTACTTC. Full variable domain (rest looked up from reference TRBV9 and TRBJ2-7): DSGVTQTPKHLITATGQRVTLRCSPRSGDLSVYWYQQSLDQGLQFLIQYYNGEERAKGNILERFSAQQFPDLHSELNLSSLELGDSALYFCASSPQGTGDYEQYFGPGTRLTVT.

The chain carries TRBV6-5 and TRBJ2-3, with D possibly TRBD1 on 5 matching bases. The CDR3 spans 14 residues. Germline V gene lookup returns CDR1 MNHEY and CDR2 SVGAGI. The V end was cut by 0 bases, the J end by 6 bases, with 10 bases between. CDR3 amino acids: CASSYSFRVDTQYF. The CDR3 bases are TGTGCCAGCAGTTACTCGTTCAGGGTGGATACGCAGTATTTT.

This chain joins TRBV7-9 and TRBJ1-1; 10 bases are a match to TRBD1. V lost 6 bases, J lost 1 base, and 5 bases stayed unmatched. CDR3 size: 15 residues. The germline V gene encodes CDR1 SEHNR and CDR2 FQNEAQ (reference sequence). CDR3 region: CASRPTGGENTEAFF. The DNA for the CDR3 is TGTGCCAGCAGACCGACAGGGGGCGAGAACACTGAAGCTTTCTTT. Full variable domain (remainder filled in from reference TRBV7-9 and TRBJ1-1): DTGVSQNPRHKITKRGQNVTFRCDPISEHNRLYWYRQTLGQGPEFLTYFQNEAQLEKSRLLSDRFSAERPKGSFSTLEIQRTEQGDSAMYLCASRPTGGENTEAFFGQGTRLTVV.